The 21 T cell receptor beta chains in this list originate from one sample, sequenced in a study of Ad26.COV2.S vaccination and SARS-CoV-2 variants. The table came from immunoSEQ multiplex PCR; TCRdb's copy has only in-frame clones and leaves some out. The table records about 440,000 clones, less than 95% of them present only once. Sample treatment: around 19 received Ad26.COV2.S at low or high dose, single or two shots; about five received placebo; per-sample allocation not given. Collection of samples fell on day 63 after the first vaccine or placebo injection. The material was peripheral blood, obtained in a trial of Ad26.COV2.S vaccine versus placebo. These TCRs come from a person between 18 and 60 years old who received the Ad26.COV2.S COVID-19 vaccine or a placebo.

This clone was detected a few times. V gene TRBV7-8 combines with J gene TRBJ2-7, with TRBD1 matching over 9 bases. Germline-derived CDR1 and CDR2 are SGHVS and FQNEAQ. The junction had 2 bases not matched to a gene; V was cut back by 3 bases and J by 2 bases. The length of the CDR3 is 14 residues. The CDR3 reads CASSFGQGTYEQYF. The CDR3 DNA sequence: TGTGCCAGCAGCTTCGGACAGGGGACCTACGAGCAGTACTTC. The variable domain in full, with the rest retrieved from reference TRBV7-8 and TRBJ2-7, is GAGVSQSPRYKVAKRGQDVALRCDPISGHVSLFWYQQALGQGPEFLTYFQNEAQLDKSGLPSDRFFAERPEGSVSTLKIQRTQQEDSAVYLCASSFGQGTYEQYFGPGTRLTVT.

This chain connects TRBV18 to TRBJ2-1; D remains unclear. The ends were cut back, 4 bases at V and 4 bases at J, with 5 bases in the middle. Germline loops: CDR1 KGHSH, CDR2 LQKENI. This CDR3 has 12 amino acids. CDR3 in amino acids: CASSQAYNEQFF. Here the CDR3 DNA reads TGTGCCAGCTCACAGGCTTACAATGAGCAGTTCTTC. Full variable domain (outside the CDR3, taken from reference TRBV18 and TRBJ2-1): NAGVMQNPRHLVRRRGQEARLRCSPMKGHSHVYWYRQLPEEGLKFMVYLQKENIIDESGMPKERFSAEFPKEGPSILRIQQVVRGDSAAYFCASSQAYNEQFFGPGTRLTVL.

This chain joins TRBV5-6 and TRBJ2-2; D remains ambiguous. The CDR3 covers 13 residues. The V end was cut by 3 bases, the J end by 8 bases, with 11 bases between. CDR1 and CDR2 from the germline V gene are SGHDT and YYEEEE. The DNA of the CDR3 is TGTGCCAGCAGCTCTCTCACTCTGGGGGAGCTGTTTTTT. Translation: CASSSLTLGELFF.

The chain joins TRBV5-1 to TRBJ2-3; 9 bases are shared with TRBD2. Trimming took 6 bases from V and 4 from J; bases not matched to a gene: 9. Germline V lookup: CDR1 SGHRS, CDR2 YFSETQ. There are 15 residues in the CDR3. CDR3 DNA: TGCGCCAGCAAGACTAGCGGACCTGCCCCAGATACGCAGTATTTT. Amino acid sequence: CASKTSGPAPDTQYF.

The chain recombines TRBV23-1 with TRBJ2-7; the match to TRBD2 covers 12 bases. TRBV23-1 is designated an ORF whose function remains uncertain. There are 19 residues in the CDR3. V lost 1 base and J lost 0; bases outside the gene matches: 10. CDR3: CASSQYKQLAGGSSYEQYF. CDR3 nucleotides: TGCGCCAGCAGTCAATATAAGCAACTAGCGGGAGGAAGCTCCTACGAGCAGTACTTC.

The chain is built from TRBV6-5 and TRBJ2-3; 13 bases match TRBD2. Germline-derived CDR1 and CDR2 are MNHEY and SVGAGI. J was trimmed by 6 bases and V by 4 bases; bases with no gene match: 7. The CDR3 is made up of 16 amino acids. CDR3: CASSWTSGGPGDTQYF. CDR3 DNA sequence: TGTGCCAGCAGTTGGACTAGCGGGGGCCCGGGGGATACGCAGTATTTT.

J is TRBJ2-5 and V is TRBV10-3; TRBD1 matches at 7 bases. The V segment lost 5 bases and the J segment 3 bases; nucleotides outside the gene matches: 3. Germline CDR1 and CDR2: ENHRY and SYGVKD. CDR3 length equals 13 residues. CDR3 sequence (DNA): TGTGCCATCAGTTGGGACAGAGAAGAGACCCAGTACTTC. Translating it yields CAISWDREETQYF.

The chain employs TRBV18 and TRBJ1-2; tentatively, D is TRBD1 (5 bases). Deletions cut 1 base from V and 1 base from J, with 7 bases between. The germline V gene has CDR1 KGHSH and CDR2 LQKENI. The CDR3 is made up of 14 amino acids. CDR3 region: CASSPRRDNYGYTF. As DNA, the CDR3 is TGTGCCAGCTCACCACGCAGGGATAACTATGGCTACACCTTC.

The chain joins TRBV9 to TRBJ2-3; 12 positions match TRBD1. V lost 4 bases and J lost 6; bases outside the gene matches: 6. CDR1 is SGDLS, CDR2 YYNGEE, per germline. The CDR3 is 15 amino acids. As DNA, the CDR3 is TGTGCCAGCAGCCTTGGGACAGGGGGCAGTGATACGCAGTATTTT. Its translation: CASSLGTGGSDTQYF.

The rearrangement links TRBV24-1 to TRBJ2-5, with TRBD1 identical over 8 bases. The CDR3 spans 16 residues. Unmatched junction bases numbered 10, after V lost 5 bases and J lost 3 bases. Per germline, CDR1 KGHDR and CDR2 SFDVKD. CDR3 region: CATSGPPSGGKETQYF. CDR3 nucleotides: TGTGCCACCAGTGGACCCCCTTCAGGGGGCAAAGAGACCCAGTACTTC.

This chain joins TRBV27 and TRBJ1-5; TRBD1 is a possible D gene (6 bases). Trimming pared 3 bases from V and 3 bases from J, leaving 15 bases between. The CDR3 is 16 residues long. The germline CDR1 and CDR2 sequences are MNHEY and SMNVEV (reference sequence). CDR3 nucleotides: TGTGCCAGCAGTTTTACAGGGAAGGGGAACAATCAGCCCCAGCATTTT. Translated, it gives CASSFTGKGNNQPQHF.

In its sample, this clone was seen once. The CDR3 nucleotides read TGTGCCAGCAGTGCCTTGGTCTCCTACGAGCAGTACTTC. This codes for CASSALVSYEQYF. V usage is TRBV27 and J usage is TRBJ2-7; D gene uncertain. V lost 5 bases and J 0 bases, leaving 8 bases between the germline ends. The germline CDR1 and CDR2 sequences are MNHEY and SMNVEV (reference sequence). The CDR3 totals 13 residues.

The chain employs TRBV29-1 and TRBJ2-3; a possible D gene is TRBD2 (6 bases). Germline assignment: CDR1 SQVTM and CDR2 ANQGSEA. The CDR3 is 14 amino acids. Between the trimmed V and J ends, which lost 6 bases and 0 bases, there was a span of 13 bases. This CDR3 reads CSVSWGTSTDTQYF. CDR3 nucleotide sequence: TGCAGCGTCAGTTGGGGGACTAGCACAGATACGCAGTATTTT.

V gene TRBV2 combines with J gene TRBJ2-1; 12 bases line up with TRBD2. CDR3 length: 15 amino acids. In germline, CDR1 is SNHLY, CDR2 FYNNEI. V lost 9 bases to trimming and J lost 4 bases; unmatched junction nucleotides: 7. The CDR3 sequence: CARRLAGVVYNEQFF. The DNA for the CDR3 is TGTGCCAGGAGACTAGCGGGAGTGGTGTACAATGAGCAGTTCTTC.

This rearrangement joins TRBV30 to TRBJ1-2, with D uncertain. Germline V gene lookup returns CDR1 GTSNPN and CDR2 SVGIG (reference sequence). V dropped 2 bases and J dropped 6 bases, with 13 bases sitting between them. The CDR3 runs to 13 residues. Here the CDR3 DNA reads TGTGCCTGGAGTCGAGGTATCGGTGATGGCTACACCTTC. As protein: CAWSRGIGDGYTF.

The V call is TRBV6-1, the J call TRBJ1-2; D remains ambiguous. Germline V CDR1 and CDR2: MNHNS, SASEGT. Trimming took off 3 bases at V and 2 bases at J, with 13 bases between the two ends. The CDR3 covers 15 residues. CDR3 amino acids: CASSDAGERNYGYTF. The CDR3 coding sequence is TGTGCCAGCAGTGATGCTGGGGAGCGAAACTATGGCTACACCTTC.

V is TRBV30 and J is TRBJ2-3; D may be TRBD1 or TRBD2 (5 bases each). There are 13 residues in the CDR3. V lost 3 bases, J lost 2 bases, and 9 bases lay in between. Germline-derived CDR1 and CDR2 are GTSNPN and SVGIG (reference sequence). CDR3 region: CAWSKGTTDTQYF. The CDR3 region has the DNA TGTGCCTGGAGCAAAGGGACCACAGATACGCAGTATTTT.

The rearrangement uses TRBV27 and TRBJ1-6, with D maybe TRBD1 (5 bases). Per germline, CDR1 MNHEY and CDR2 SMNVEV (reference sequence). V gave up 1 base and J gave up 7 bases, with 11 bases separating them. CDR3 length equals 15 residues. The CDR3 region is CASSLYTGLNSPLHF. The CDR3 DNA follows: TGTGCCAGCAGTTTATATACAGGATTGAATTCACCCCTCCACTTT.

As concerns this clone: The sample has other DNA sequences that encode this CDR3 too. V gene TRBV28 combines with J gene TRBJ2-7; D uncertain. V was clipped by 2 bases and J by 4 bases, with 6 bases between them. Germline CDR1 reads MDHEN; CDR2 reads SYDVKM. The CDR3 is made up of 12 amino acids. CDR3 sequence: CASSLAGYEQYF. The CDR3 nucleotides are TGTGCCAGCAGTTTAGCCGGGTACGAGCAGTACTTC.

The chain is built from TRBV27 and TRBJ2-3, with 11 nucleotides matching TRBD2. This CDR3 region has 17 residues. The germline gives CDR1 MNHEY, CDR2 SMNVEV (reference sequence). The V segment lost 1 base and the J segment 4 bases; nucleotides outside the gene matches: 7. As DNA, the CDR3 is TGTGCCAGCAGTTTATATAGCGGGAGGGCCGTCTCAGATACGCAGTATTTT. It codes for CASSLYSGRAVSDTQYF.

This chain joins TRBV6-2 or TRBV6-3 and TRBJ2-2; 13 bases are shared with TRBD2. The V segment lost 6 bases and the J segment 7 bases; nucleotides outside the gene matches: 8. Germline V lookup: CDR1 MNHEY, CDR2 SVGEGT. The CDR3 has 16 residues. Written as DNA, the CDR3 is TGTGCCAGCAGCCCCGGACTAGCGGGAGTGGGCGGGGAGCTGTTTTTT. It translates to CASSPGLAGVGGELFF.